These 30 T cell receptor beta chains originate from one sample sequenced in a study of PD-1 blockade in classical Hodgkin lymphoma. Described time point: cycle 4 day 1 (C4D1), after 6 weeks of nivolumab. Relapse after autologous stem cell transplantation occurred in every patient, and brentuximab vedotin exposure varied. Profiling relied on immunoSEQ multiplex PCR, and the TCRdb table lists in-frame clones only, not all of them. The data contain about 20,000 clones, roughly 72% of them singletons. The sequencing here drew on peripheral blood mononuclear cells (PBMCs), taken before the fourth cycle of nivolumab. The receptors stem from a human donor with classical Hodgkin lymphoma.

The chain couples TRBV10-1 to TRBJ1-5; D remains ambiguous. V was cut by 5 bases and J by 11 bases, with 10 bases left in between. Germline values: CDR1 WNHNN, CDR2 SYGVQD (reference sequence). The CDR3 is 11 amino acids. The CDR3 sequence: CASSYSSSQHF. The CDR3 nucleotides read TGCGCCAGCAGTTACTCCTCTTCCCAGCATTTT.

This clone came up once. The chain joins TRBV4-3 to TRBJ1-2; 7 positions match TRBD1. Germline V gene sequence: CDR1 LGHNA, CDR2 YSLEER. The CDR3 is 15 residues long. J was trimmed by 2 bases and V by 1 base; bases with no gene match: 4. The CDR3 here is CASSQGQGGNYGYTF. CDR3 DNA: TGCGCCAGCAGCCAAGGACAGGGCGGGAACTATGGCTACACCTTC.

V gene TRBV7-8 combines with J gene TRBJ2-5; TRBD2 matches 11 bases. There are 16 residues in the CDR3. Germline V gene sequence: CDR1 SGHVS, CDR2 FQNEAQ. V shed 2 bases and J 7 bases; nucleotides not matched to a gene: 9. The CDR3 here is CASSLRSTSGKATQYF. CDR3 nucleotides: TGTGCCAGCAGCTTACGATCGACTAGCGGGAAGGCGACCCAGTACTTC. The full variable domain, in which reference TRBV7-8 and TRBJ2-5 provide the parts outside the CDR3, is GAGVSQSPRYKVAKRGQDVALRCDPISGHVSLFWYQQALGQGPEFLTYFQNEAQLDKSGLPSDRFFAERPEGSVSTLKIQRTQQEDSAVYLCASSLRSTSGKATQYFGPGTRLLVL.

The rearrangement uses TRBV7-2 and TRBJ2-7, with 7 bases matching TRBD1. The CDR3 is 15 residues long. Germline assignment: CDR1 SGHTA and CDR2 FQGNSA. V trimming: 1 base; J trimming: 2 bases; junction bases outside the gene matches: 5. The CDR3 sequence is CASSLVGTDTYEQYF. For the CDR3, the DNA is TGTGCCAGCAGCTTAGTCGGGACAGATACCTACGAGCAGTACTTC.

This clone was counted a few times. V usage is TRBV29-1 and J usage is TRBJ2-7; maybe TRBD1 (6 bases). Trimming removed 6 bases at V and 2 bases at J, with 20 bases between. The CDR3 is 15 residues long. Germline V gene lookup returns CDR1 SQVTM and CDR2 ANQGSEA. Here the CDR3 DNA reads TGCAGCGTGGGAGACAGGTCCGATGGGACCTACGAGCAGTACTTC. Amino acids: CSVGDRSDGTYEQYF.

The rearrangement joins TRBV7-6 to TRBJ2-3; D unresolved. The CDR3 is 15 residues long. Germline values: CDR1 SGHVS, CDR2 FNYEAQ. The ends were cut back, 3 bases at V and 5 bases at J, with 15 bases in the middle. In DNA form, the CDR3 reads TGTGCCAGCAGCTTCTCCCCGACAAGGATAGATACGCAGTATTTT. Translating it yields CASSFSPTRIDTQYF.

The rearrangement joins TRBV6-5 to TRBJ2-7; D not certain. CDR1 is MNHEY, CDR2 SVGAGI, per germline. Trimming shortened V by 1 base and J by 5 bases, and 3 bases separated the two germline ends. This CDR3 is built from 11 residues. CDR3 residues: CASSYYHEQYF. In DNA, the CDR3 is TGTGCCAGCAGTTACTACCACGAGCAGTACTTC.

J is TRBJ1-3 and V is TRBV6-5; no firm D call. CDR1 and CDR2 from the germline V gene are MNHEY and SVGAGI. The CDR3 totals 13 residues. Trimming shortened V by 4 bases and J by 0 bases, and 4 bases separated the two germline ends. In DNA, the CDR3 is TGTGCCAGCAGTTCGGTCTCTGGAAACACCATATATTTT. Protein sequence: CASSSVSGNTIYF.

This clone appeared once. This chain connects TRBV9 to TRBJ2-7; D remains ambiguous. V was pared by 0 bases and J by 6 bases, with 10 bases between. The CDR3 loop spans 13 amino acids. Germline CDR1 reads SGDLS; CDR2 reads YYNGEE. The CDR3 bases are TGTGCCAGCAGCGTAGCTGCGCGCGGCGAGCAGTACTTC. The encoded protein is CASSVAARGEQYF.

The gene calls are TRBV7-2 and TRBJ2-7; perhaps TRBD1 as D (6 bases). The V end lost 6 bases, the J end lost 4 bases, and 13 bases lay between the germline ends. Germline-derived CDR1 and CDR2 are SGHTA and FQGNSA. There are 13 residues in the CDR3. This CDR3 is CASSLNRAYEQYF. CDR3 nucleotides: TGTGCCAGCAGTTTGAACAGGGCTTACGAGCAGTACTTC.

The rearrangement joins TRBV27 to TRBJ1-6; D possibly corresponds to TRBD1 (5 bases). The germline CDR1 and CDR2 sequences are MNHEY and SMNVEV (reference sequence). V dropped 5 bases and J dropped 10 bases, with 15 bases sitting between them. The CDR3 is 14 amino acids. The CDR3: CASSRSGALSPLHF. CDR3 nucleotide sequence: TGTGCCAGCAGTCGGAGTGGGGCACTGTCACCCCTCCACTTT.

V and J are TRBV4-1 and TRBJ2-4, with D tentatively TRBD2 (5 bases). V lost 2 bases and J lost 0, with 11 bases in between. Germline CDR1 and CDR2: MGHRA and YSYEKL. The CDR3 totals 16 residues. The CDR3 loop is CASSQQAVLAKNIQYF. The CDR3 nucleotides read TGCGCCAGCAGCCAACAAGCGGTGCTAGCCAAAAACATTCAGTACTTC.

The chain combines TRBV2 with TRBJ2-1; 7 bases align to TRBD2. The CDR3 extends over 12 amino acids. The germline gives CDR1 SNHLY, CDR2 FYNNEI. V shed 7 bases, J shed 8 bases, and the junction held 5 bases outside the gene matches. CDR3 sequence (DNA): TGTGCCAGCACGGGAGGAACGGATGAGCAGTTCTTC. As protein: CASTGGTDEQFF.

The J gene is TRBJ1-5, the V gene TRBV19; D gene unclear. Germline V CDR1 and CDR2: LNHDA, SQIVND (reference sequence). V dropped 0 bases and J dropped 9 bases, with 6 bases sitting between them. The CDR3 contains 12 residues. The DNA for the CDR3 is TGTGCCAGTAGTATAGATGCGGGGCCCCAGCATTTT. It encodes CASSIDAGPQHF.

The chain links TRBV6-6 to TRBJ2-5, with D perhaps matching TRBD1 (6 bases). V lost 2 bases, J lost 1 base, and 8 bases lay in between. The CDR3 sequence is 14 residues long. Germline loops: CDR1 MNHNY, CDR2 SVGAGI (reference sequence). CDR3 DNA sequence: TGTGCCAGCAGTTACCAAGGGGGCCAAGAGACCCAGTACTTC. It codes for CASSYQGGQETQYF.

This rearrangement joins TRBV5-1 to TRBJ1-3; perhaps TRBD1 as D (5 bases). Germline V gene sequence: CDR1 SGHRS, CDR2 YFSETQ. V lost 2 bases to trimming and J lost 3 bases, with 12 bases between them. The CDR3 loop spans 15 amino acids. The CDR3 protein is CASSFSGLSGNTIYF. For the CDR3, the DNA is TGCGCCAGCAGCTTTTCAGGGCTAAGTGGAAACACCATATATTTT.

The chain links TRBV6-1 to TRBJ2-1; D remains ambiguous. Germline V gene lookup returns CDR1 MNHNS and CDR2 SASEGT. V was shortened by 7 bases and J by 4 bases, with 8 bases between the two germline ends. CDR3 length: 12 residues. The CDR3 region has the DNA TGTGCCAGCAATCCCCAGTACAATGAGCAGTTCTTC. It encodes CASNPQYNEQFF.

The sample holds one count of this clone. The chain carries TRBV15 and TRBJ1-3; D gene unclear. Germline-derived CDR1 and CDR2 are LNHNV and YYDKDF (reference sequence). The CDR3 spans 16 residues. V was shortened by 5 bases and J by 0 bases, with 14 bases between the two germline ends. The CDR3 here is CATSQPGLFSGNTIYF. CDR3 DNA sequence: TGTGCCACCAGCCAACCCGGACTGTTCTCTGGAAACACCATATATTTT.

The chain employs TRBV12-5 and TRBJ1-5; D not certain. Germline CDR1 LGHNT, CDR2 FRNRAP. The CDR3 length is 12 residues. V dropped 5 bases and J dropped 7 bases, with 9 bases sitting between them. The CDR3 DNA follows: TGTGCTAGTGGTGCCCCCGGACAGCCCCAGCATTTT. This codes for CASGAPGQPQHF.

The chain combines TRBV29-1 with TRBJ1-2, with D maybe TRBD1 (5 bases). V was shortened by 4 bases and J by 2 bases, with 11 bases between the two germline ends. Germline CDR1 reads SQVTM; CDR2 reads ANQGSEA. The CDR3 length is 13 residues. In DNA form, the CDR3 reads TGCAGCGTTGGGTCAAAGGGGAACTATGGCTACACCTTC. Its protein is CSVGSKGNYGYTF.

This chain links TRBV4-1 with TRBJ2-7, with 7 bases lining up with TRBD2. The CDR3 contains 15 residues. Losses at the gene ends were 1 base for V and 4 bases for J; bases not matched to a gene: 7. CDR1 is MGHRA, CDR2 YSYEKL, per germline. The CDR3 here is CASSQASSGAYEQYF. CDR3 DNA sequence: TGCGCCAGCAGCCAAGCGTCTAGCGGAGCTTACGAGCAGTACTTC.

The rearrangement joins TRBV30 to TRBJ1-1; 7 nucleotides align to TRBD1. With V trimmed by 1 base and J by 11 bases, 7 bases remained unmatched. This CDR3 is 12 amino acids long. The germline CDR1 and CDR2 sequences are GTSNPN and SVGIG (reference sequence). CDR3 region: CAWSAVGGWAFF. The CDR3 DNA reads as TGTGCCTGGAGTGCGGTAGGGGGCTGGGCTTTCTTT.

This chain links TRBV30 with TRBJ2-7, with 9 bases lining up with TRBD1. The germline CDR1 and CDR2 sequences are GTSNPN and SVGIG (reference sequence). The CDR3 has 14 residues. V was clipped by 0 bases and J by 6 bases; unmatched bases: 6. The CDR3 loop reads CAWSVTGGYSEQYF. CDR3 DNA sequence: TGTGCCTGGAGTGTAACAGGGGGCTACTCCGAGCAGTACTTC.

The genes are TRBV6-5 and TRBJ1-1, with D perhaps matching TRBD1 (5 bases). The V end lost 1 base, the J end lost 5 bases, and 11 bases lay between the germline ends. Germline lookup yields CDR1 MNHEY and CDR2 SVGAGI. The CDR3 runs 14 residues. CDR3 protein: CASSYWPGVTEAFF. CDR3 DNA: TGTGCCAGCAGTTACTGGCCGGGGGTAACTGAAGCTTTCTTT.

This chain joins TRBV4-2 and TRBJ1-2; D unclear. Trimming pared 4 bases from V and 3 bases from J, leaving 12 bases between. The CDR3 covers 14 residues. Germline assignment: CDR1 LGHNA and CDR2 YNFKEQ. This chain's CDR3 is CASSRTAVDYGYTF. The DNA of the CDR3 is TGTGCCAGCAGCCGGACCGCCGTGGACTATGGCTACACCTTC.

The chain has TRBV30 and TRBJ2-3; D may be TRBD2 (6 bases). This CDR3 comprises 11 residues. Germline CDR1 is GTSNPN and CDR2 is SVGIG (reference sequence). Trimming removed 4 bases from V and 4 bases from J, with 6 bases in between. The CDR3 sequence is CAWTGADTQYF. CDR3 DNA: TGTGCCTGGACGGGGGCAGATACGCAGTATTTT.

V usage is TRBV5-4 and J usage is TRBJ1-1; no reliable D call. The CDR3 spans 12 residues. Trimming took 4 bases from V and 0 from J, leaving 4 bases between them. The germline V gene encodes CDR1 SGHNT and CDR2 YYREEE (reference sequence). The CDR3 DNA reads TGTGCCAGCAGCCCCATGAACACTGAAGCTTTCTTT. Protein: CASSPMNTEAFF.

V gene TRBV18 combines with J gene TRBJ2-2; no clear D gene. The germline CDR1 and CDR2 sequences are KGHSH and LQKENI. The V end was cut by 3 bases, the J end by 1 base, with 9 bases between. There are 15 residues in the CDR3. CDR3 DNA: TGTGCCAGCTCACCCTCGAGACAGAACACCGGGGAGCTGTTTTTT. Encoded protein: CASSPSRQNTGELFF. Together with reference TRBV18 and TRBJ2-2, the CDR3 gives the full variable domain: NAGVMQNPRHLVRRRGQEARLRCSPMKGHSHVYWYRQLPEEGLKFMVYLQKENIIDESGMPKERFSAEFPKEGPSILRIQQVVRGDSAAYFCASSPSRQNTGELFFGEGSRLTVL.

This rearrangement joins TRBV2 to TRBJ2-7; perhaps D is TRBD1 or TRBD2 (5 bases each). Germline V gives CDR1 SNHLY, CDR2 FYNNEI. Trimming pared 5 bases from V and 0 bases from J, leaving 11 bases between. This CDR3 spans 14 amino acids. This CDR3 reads CASSRDVRSYEQYF. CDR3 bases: TGTGCCAGCAGTCGGGACGTACGCTCCTACGAGCAGTACTTC.

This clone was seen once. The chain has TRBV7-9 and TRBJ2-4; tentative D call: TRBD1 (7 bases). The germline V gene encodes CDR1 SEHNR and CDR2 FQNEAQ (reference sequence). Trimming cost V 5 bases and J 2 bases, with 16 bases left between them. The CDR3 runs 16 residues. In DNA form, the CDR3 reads TGTGCCAGCAGCCAGGGGGGTACTAGGTCCAAAAACATTCAGTACTTC. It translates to CASSQGGTRSKNIQYF.